This T cell receptor beta chain was captured in a study of immune evolution from preneoplasia to lung adenocarcinoma. Regarding the study as a whole: Top clone frequencies peaked in normal lung, apparently declining through invasive adenocarcinoma. Normal lung had highest clonality; later lesions appeared denser, more diverse.

Assay: immunoSEQ multiplex PCR; the TCRdb copy retains only in-frame clones and omits some. The sample has thousands of clones; 80% to 85% are singletons. About this clone itself: The antigen is not known.

V was pared by 2 bases and J by 7 bases, with 9 bases between. CDR1 MNHNS and CDR2 SASEGT come from the germline V gene. The CDR3 extends over 13 amino acids. Patients had resection in Japan or China between about 2014 and 2018. H&E slides confirmed each diagnosis, reviewed by two pathologists independently. The specimen sequenced was FFPE invasive lung adenocarcinoma tissue. The V call is TRBV6-1, the J call TRBJ2-1; D is unresolved. The clonotype comes from a person between 55 and 69 years old with lung adenocarcinoma. The CDR3 DNA follows: TGTGCCAGCAGTGAAAAGGATGAGAATGAGCAGTTCTTC. Translating gives CASSEKDENEQFF.